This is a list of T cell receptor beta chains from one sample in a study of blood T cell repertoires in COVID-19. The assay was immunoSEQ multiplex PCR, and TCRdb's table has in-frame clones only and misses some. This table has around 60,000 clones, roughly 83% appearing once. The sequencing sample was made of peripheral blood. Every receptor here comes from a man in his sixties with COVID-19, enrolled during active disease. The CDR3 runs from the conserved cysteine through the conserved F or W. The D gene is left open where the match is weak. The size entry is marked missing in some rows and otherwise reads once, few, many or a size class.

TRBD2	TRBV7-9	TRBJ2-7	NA	CASSPPEASGEGEQYF	TGTGCCAGCAGCCCCCCGGAGGCTAGCGGGGAGGGCGAGCAGTACTTC
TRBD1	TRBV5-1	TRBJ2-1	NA	CASSQGQNNEQFF	TGCGCCAGCAGCCAGGGACAGAACAATGAGCAGTTCTTC
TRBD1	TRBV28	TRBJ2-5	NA	CASSIGTASAQYF	TGTGCCAGCAGTATAGGGACAGCTTCGGCCCAGTACTTC
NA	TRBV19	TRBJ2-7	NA	CASSNHRTNEQYF	TGTGCCAGTAGTAATCACAGGACCAACGAGCAGTACTTC
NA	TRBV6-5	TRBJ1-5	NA	CASRKNYSNQPQHF	TGTGCCAGTCGGAAAAACTATAGCAATCAGCCCCAGCATTTT
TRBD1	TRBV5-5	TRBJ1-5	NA	CASSLGGLRGVGRPQHF	TGTGCCAGCAGCTTAGGGGGCTTAAGGGGAGTCGGTCGGCCCCAGCATTTT
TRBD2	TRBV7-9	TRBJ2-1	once	CASSRSGTRSYNEQFF	TGTGCCAGCAGCCGAAGCGGGACCAGATCCTACAATGAGCAGTTCTTC
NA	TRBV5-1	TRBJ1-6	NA	CASSVGQYNSPLHF	TGCGCCAGCAGCGTGGGACAATATAATTCACCCCTCCACTTT
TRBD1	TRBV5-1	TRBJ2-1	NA	CASSFDRGEQFF	TGCGCCAGCAGCTTTGACAGGGGTGAGCAGTTCTTC
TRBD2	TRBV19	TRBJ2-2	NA	CASSRGWLAGGNTGELFF	TGTGCCAGTAGCCGGGGTTGGCTCGCGGGGGGGAACACCGGGGAGCTGTTTTTT
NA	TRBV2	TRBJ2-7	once	CASSAATGGEQYF	TGTGCCAGCAGTGCCGCGACCGGAGGCGAGCAGTACTTC
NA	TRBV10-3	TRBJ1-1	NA	CAIRPRGINTEAFF	TGTGCCATACGGCCACGGGGGATTAACACTGAAGCTTTCTTT
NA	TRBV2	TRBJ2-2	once	CASSYSTGELFF	TGTGCCAGCTCATACAGCACCGGGGAGCTGTTTTTT
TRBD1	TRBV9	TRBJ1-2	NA	CASSNRGFDYGYTF	TGTGCCAGCAGCAACAGGGGATTCGACTATGGCTACACCTTC
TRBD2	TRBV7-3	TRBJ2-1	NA	CASSSRGLELHEQFF	TGTGCCAGCAGCTCGAGGGGACTAGAACTCCATGAGCAGTTCTTC
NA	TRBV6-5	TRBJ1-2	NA	CASTSAGEGYGYTF	TGTGCCAGCACCTCGGCAGGGGAAGGCTATGGCTACACCTTC
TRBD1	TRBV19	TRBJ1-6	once	CASLPGTGASSYNSPLHF	TGTGCCAGCCTTCCCGGGACAGGGGCCAGCTCCTATAATTCACCCCTCCACTTT
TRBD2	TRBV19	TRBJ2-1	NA	CASSSPGTSGIEQFF	TGTGCCAGTAGTAGTCCCGGGACTAGCGGGATTGAGCAGTTCTTC
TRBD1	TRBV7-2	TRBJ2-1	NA	CASRPGQGAGFEQFF	TGTGCCAGCAGACCGGGACAGGGGGCGGGATTTGAGCAGTTCTTC
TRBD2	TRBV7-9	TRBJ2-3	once	CASSLGLAGTDTQYF	TGTGCCAGCAGCCTAGGACTAGCGGGCACAGATACGCAGTATTTT
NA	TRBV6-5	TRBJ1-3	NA	CASIPPGGGNTIYF	TGTGCCAGCATTCCCCCGGGTGGGGGAAACACCATATATTTT
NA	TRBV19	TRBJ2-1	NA	CASSGAAGVANEQFF	TGTGCCAGTAGTGGGGCGGCTGGGGTTGCCAATGAGCAGTTCTTC